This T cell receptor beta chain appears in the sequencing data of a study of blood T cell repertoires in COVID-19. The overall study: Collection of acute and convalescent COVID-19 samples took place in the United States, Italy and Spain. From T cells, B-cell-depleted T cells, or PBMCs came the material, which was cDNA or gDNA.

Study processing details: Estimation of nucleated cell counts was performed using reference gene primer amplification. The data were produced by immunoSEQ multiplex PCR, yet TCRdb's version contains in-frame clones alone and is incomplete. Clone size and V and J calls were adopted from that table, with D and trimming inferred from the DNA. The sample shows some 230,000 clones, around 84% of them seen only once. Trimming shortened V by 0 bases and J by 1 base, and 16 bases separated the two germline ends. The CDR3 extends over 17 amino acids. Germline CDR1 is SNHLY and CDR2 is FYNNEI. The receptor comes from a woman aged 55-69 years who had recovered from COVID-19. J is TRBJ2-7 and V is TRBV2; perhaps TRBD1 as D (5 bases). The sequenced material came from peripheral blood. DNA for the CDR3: TGTGCCAGCAGTGAAGCGCTTCAGGGAACAACGTCCTACGAGCAGTACTTC. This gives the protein CASSEALQGTTSYEQYF.